These 14 T cell receptor beta chains originate from one sample sequenced in a study of OX40 agonist ivuxolimab in advanced cancers. TCRdb's copy holds only in-frame clones and misses some; the assay was immunoSEQ multiplex PCR. Counted here are around 65,000 clones, around 87% occurring once; the ten biggest clones make up about 10%. Sequencing was performed on CD4+ or CD8+ T cells sorted from blood, taken in a trial of the OX40 agonist ivuxolimab. The receptors stem from an adult with an advanced solid tumor such as melanoma, head and neck, liver or kidney cancer.

The gene calls are TRBV7-9 and TRBJ1-1; the D gene is possibly TRBD1 (6 bases). The CDR3 covers 12 residues. Trimming pared 5 bases from V and 5 bases from J, leaving 9 bases between. CDR1 and CDR2 from the germline V gene are SEHNR and FQNEAQ (reference sequence). CDR3 nucleotide sequence: TGTGCCAGCAGCACAGGGCTAACTGAAGCTTTCTTT. The encoded protein is CASSTGLTEAFF.

This CDR3 reads CASSLAKDSWDYEQYF. The CDR3 region has the DNA TGCGCCAGCAGCTTGGCGAAGGATTCATGGGACTACGAGCAGTACTTC. The chain recombines TRBV5-1 with TRBJ2-7; D is unresolved. Germline-derived CDR1 and CDR2 are SGHRS and YFSETQ. This CDR3 contains 16 residues. Trimming took off 0 bases at V and 3 bases at J, with 16 bases between the two ends. The full variable domain, its missing parts supplied by reference TRBV5-1 and TRBJ2-7, is KAGVTQTPRYLIKTRGQQVTLSCSPISGHRSVSWYQQTPGQGLQFLFEYFSETQRNKGNFPGRFSGRQFSNSRSEMNVSTLELGDSALYLCASSLAKDSWDYEQYFGPGTRLTVT.

CDR3: CASSIDLRTPIGTEAFF. CDR3 DNA: TGTGCCAGTAGTATAGATCTGAGGACACCCATTGGCACTGAAGCTTTCTTT. This chain connects TRBV19 to TRBJ1-1, with D perhaps TRBD1 (5 bases). From germline, CDR1 is LNHDA and CDR2 SQIVND (reference sequence). The CDR3 spans 17 residues. V was cut by 0 bases and J by 4 bases, with 18 bases left in between.

V gene TRBV18 combines with J gene TRBJ2-5, with 10 nucleotides matching TRBD2. Germline CDR1 reads KGHSH; CDR2 reads LQKENI. The V gene end was trimmed by 3 bases and the J gene end by 4 bases; junction bases not matched to a gene: 2. The CDR3 loop spans 14 amino acids. DNA for the CDR3: TGTGCCAGCTCACCCCTAGCGGGAGCAGAGACCCAGTACTTC. Protein: CASSPLAGAETQYF.

The V and J genes are TRBV18 and TRBJ2-5; D remains ambiguous. Deletions cut 3 bases from V and 2 bases from J, with 7 bases between. Germline CDR1 reads KGHSH; CDR2 reads LQKENI. The CDR3 loop spans 13 amino acids. DNA of the CDR3: TGTGCCAGCTCACCGGAGCTACAAGAGACCCAGTACTTC. Encoded protein: CASSPELQETQYF.

The rearrangement joins TRBV5-1 to TRBJ2-5; D is ambiguous. CDR1 is SGHRS, CDR2 YFSETQ, per germline. Trimming left V 0 bases short and J 1 base short, with 10 bases between. The CDR3 contains 15 residues. CDR3 DNA: TGCGCCAGCAGCTTGGGTCTTACGGTCCAAGAGACCCAGTACTTC. Protein sequence: CASSLGLTVQETQYF.

In the case of this clone: The same CDR3 also results from other DNA sequences found in this sample. The V gene is TRBV20-1, the J gene TRBJ2-3; D call uncertain. The CDR3 extends over 10 amino acids. The germline V and J ends were trimmed by 5 bases and 6 bases, with 6 bases remaining between them. Germline lookup yields CDR1 DFQATT and CDR2 SNEGSKA (reference sequence). CDR3 nucleotide sequence: TGCAGTGCTCACTTGGATACGCAGTATTTT. Protein: CSAHLDTQYF.

CDR3 nucleotides: TGCGCCAGCAGCCCTCTAGCGGGAGGGCCGAAGACCCAGTACTTC. Protein product: CASSPLAGGPKTQYF. The rearrangement joins TRBV5-1 to TRBJ2-5; 12 bases match TRBD2. There are 15 residues in the CDR3. The J segment lost 6 bases and the V segment lost 4 bases, leaving 7 bases of the junction unmatched. Germline CDR1 reads SGHRS; CDR2 reads YFSETQ.

The CDR3 reads CASSYDLIAKNIQYF. In DNA form, the CDR3 reads TGTGCCAGCAGTTACGACCTCATAGCCAAAAACATTCAGTACTTC. V gene TRBV6-6 combines with J gene TRBJ2-4; D is ambiguous. Germline V lookup: CDR1 MNHNY, CDR2 SVGAGI (reference sequence). The V end was cut by 2 bases, the J end by 0 bases, with 8 bases between. This CDR3 has 15 residues.

This clone showed up just once. The CDR3 DNA follows: TGCGCCAGCAGCCCGGACGGGACTAGGGGGGAGACCCAGTACTTC. Translation: CASSPDGTRGETQYF. The gene calls are TRBV5-1 and TRBJ2-5; 8 bases align to TRBD2. Germline CDR1 reads SGHRS; CDR2 reads YFSETQ. The V and J ends lost 4 bases and 5 bases, in that order; junction bases with no gene match: 10. The CDR3 is made up of 15 amino acids. The full variable domain, with the rest looked up from reference TRBV5-1 and TRBJ2-5, is KAGVTQTPRYLIKTRGQQVTLSCSPISGHRSVSWYQQTPGQGLQFLFEYFSETQRNKGNFPGRFSGRQFSNSRSEMNVSTLELGDSALYLCASSPDGTRGETQYFGPGTRLLVL.

The V and J genes are TRBV6-5 and TRBJ2-7; no clear D. This CDR3 spans 14 amino acids. The germline V gene encodes CDR1 MNHEY and CDR2 SVGAGI. Trimming took 6 bases from V and 0 from J, leaving 12 bases between them. The CDR3 sequence: CASSDVWGSYEQYF. The CDR3 nucleotides read TGTGCCAGCAGCGACGTCTGGGGCTCCTACGAGCAGTACTTC.

The chain combines TRBV28 with TRBJ2-4, with 8 bases fitting TRBD1. Germline V gene lookup returns CDR1 MDHEN and CDR2 SYDVKM. The junction had 3 bases not matched to a gene; V was cut back by 6 bases and J by 5 bases. The CDR3 contains 13 residues. CDR3 amino acids: CASSMTGENIQYF. CDR3 sequence (DNA): TGTGCCAGCAGCATGACAGGGGAAAACATTCAGTACTTC. Using reference TRBV28 and TRBJ2-4 for the parts outside the CDR3, the full variable domain is DVKVTQSSRYLVKRTGEKVFLECVQDMDHENMFWYRQDPGLGLRLIYFSYDVKMKEKGDIPEGYSVSREKKERFSLILESASTNQTSMYLCASSMTGENIQYFGAGTRLSVL.

The V call is TRBV7-2, the J call TRBJ2-4; D is unresolved. Per germline, CDR1 SGHTA and CDR2 FQGNSA. CDR3 length equals 13 residues. Trimming cost V 0 bases and J 7 bases, with 7 bases left between them. This CDR3 reads CASSLAGPNIQYF. The CDR3 DNA follows: TGTGCCAGCAGCTTAGCAGGGCCCAACATTCAGTACTTC.

The chain has TRBV7-2 and TRBJ2-4; D may be TRBD2 (5 bases). This CDR3 has 13 amino acids. Germline V CDR1 and CDR2: SGHTA, FQGNSA. V was cut by 3 bases and J by 6 bases, with 9 bases left in between. Written as DNA, the CDR3 is TGTGCCAGCAGCTTTAGCGTGGTAAACATTCAGTACTTC. Amino acids: CASSFSVVNIQYF.